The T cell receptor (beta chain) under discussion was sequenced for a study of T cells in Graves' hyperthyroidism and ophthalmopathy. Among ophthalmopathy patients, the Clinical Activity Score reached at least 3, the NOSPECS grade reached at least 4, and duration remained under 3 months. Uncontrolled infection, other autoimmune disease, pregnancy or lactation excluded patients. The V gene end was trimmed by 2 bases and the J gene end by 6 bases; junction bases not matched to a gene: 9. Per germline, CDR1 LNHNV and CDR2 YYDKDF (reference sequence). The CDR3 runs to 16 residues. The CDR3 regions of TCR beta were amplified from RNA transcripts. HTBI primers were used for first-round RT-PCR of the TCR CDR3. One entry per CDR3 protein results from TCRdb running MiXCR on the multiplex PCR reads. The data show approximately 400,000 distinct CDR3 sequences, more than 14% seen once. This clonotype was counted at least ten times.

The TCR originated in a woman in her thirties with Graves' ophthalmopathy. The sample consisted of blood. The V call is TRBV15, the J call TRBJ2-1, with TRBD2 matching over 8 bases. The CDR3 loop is CATSRTTGTSSNEQFF. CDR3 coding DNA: TGTGCCACCAGCAGAACCACCGGGACTAGTTCCAATGAGCAGTTCTTC.